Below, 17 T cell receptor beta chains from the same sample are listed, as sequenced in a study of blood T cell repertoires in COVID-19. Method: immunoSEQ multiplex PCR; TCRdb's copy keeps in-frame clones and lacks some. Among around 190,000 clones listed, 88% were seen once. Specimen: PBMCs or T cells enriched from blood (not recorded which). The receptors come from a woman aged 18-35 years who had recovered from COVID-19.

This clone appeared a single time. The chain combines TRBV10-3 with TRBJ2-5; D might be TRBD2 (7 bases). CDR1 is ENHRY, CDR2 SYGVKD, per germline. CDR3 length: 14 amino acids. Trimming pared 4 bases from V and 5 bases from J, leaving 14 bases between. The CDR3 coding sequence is TGTGCCATCAGTGCGGGGGCGGGAGAGGAGACCCAGTACTTC. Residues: CAISAGAGEETQYF.

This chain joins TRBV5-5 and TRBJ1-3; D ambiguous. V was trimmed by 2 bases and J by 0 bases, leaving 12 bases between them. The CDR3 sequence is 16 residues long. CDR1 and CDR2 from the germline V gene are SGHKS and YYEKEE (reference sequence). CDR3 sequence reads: CASSLTDNSSGNTIYF. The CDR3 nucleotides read TGTGCCAGCAGCTTAACAGATAATAGCTCTGGAAACACCATATATTTT.

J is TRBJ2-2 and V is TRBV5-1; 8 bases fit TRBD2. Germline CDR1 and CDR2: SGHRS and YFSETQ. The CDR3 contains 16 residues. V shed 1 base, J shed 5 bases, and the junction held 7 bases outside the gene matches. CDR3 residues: CASSLTGTRVTGELFF. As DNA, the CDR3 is TGCGCCAGCAGCTTGACCGGGACTAGGGTAACCGGGGAGCTGTTTTTT.

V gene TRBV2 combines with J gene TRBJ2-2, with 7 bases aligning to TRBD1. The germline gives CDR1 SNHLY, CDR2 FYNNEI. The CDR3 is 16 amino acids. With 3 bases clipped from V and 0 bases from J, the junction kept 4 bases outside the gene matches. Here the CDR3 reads CASSDIGGSNTGELFF. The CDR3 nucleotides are TGTGCCAGCAGTGATATAGGGGGCTCGAACACCGGGGAGCTGTTTTTT.

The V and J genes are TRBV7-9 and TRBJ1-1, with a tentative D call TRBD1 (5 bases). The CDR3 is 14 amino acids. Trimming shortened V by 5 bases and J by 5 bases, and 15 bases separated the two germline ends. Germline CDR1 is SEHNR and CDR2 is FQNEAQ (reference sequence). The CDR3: CASSMTVGRTEAFF. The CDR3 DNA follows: TGTGCCAGCAGCATGACCGTGGGGCGGACTGAAGCTTTCTTT.

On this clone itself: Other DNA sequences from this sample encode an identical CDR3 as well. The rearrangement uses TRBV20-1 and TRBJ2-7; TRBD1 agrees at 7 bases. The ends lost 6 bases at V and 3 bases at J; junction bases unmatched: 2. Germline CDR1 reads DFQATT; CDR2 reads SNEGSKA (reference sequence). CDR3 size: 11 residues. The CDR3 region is CSARDSYEQYF. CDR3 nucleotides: TGCAGTGCCAGGGACAGCTACGAGCAGTACTTC.

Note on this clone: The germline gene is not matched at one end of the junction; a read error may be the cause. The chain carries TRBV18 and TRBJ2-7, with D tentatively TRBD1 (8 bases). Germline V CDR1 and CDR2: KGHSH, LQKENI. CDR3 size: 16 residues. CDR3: CASSPQGGTGTYEQYF. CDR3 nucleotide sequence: TGTGCCAGCTCCCCACAGGGGGGGACAGGAACCTACGAGCAGTACTTC.

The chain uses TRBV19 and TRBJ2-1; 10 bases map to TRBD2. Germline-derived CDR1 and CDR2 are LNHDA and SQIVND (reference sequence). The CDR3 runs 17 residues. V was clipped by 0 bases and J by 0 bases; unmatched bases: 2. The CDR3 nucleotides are TGTGCCAGTAGTATAGATAGGACTAGCGGCTCCTACAATGAGCAGTTCTTC. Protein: CASSIDRTSGSYNEQFF.

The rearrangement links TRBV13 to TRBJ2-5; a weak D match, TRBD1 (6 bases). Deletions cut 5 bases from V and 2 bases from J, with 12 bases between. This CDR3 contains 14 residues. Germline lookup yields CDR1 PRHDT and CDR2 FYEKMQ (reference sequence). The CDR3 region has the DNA TGTGCCAGCAGCCACCGACAGGAACAAGAGACCCAGTACTTC. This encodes CASSHRQEQETQYF.

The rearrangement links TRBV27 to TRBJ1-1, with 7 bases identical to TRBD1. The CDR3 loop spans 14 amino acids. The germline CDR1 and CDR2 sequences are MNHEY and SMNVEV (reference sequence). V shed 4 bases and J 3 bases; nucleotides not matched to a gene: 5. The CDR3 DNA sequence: TGTGCCAGCAGTTCCCAGGGGGGTCACACTGAAGCTTTCTTT. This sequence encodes CASSSQGGHTEAFF.

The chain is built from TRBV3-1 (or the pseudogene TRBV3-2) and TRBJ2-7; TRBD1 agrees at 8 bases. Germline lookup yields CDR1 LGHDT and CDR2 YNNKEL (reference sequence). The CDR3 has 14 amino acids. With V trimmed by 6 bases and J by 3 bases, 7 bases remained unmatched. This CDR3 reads CASSPTGAFYEQYF. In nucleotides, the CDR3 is TGTGCCAGCAGTCCGACAGGGGCCTTCTACGAGCAGTACTTC.

CDR3 nucleotide sequence: TGTGCCAGCAGTGATCGACTAGCGGAGCAGTTCTTC. This gives the protein CASSDRLAEQFF. The rearrangement links TRBV6-2 or TRBV6-3 to TRBJ2-1; 8 bases agree with TRBD2. The junction had 4 bases not matched to a gene; V was cut back by 5 bases and J by 10 bases. The CDR3 is 12 amino acids. The germline V gene encodes CDR1 MNHEY and CDR2 SVGEGT.

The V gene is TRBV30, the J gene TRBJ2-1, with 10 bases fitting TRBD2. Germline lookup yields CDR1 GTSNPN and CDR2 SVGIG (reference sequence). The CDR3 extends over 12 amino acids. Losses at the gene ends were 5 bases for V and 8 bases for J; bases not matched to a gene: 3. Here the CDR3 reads CAWSLAGYEQFF. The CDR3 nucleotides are TGTGCCTGGTCACTAGCGGGATATGAGCAGTTCTTC. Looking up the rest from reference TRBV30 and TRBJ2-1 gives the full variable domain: SQTIHQWPATLVQPVGSPLSLECTVEGTSNPNLYWYRQAAGRGLQLLFYSVGIGQISSEVPQNLSASRPQDRQFILSSKKLLLSDSGFYLCAWSLAGYEQFFGPGTRLTVL.

This chain's CDR3 is CASSLGTGVAYGYTF. The CDR3 DNA follows: TGTGCCAGCAGTTTAGGGACAGGGGTCGCCTATGGCTACACCTTC. This chain joins TRBV28 and TRBJ1-2; TRBD1 matches 10 bases. The CDR3 covers 15 residues. Losses at the gene ends were 2 bases for V and 4 bases for J; bases not matched to a gene: 4. The germline V gene has CDR1 MDHEN and CDR2 SYDVKM.

The CDR3 nucleotides are TGTGCCACCAGCAGAGATTTTGTGGGGGGGCCCACAGATACGCAGTATTTT. Protein: CATSRDFVGGPTDTQYF. The J gene is TRBJ2-3, the V gene TRBV15; a weak D match, TRBD2 (7 bases). The germline gives CDR1 LNHNV, CDR2 YYDKDF (reference sequence). The CDR3 consists of 17 residues. V was shortened by 0 bases and J by 2 bases, with 15 bases between the two germline ends.

The CDR3: CASRVLRGIVSNQPQHF. The DNA for the CDR3 is TGTGCCAGTAGAGTCCTGCGGGGTATTGTTAGCAATCAGCCCCAGCATTTT. The chain employs TRBV27 and TRBJ1-5; no firm D call. V shed 9 bases and J shed 0 bases, with 21 bases lying between them. The CDR3 has 17 residues. From germline, CDR1 is MNHEY and CDR2 SMNVEV (reference sequence).

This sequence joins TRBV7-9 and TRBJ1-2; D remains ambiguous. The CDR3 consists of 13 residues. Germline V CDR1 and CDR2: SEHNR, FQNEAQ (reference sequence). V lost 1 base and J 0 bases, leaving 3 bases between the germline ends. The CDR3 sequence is CASSLGTNYGYTF. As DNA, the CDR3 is TGTGCCAGCAGCTTAGGTACTAACTATGGCTACACCTTC.